This T cell receptor (beta chain) is from a study of human T cells and chemical hapten exposure. Across the study: In the sensitization step, 2% DPC was placed on roughly 2 cm by roughly 2 cm of upper inner arm skin.

TCRdb fed the RACE reads into MiXCR, producing one record per CDR3 protein. The data contain about 360,000 distinct CDR3 sequences, 4.8% of them seen just once; the ten biggest clones take up about 2.1%. Germline CDR1 and CDR2: SGHVS and FQNEAQ. The CDR3 is 17 residues long. V lost 2 bases, J lost 0 bases, and 15 bases lay in between. As to time point: patch test 1, 2 weeks after DPC sensitization. Described treatment: therapeutic diphenylcyclopropenone sensitization with weekly scalp DPC. This rearrangement joins TRBV7-8 to TRBJ2-3; D not certain. The sequences come from whole blood, collected in connection with sensitization to the hapten diphenylcyclopropenone (DPC). This TCR was recovered from a woman aged 45-65 years with alopecia areata. Some clones in this sample may be carry-over from other donors' samples. DNA of the CDR3: TGTGCCAGCAGCTTAAAGCCAGGATCTTATAGCACAGATACGCAGTATTTT. Encoded protein: CASSLKPGSYSTDTQYF.